The 21 T cell receptor beta chains below were found in one sample sequenced in a study of Graves' ophthalmopathy and Graves' hyperthyroidism. TCR beta CDR3 regions were amplified from RNA transcripts. HTBI primers served in a first-round RT-PCR, which a second-round multiplex PCR followed. TCRdb used MiXCR to reprocess the multiplex PCR reads, holding one entry per CDR3 protein. Of some 400,000 distinct CDR3 sequences listed, around 17% are singletons. The sequenced material came from peripheral blood. The receptors here all came from a young woman with Graves' ophthalmopathy.

In its sample, this clonotype was seen many times. The rearrangement uses TRBV6-2 or TRBV6-3 and TRBJ2-2; no definite D call. This CDR3 comprises 13 residues. With 5 bases removed from V and 3 bases from J, the gap between germline ends came to 7 bases. Germline V gene sequence: CDR1 MNHEY, CDR2 SVGEGT. This CDR3 is CASSLRDTGELFF. The CDR3, as DNA: TGTGCCAGCAGTCTTAGAGACACCGGGGAGCTGTTTTTT.

This clonotype was recorded many times. The chain has TRBV27 and TRBJ2-1, with 8 bases lining up with TRBD1. Trimming removed 5 bases from V and 4 bases from J; junction bases left unmatched: 7. This CDR3 region has 15 residues. Germline V gives CDR1 MNHEY, CDR2 SMNVEV (reference sequence). DNA for the CDR3: TGTGCCAGCAGTCTACAGGGGGACCCTTACAATGAGCAGTTCTTC. Its protein product is CASSLQGDPYNEQFF.

The J gene is TRBJ1-6, the V gene TRBV28; no definite D call. The CDR3 length is 17 residues. Germline lookup yields CDR1 MDHEN and CDR2 SYDVKM. V lost 6 bases and J lost 10, with 25 bases in between. Here the CDR3 reads CASSYVLSGLSRSPLHF. CDR3 nucleotides: TGTGCCAGCAGCTATGTCCTCTCCGGGCTGTCACGCTCACCCCTCCACTTT.

This clonotype was counted at least ten times. The chain recombines TRBV6-2 or TRBV6-3 with TRBJ1-1; 7 bases fit TRBD1. Per the germline V gene, CDR1 is MNHEY and CDR2 is SVGEGT. The CDR3 length is 13 residues. V lost 2 bases, J lost 10 bases, and 7 bases stayed unmatched. The CDR3 region is CASSYPQDRTAFF. The CDR3 region has the DNA TGTGCCAGCAGTTACCCCCAGGACAGGACAGCTTTCTTT.

There are a few counts of this clonotype. A read error may account for a junction end that differs from germline. V gene TRBV6-2 or TRBV6-3 combines with J gene TRBJ2-7; 7 bases are a match to TRBD2. CDR3 length: 12 amino acids. CDR1 is MNHEY, CDR2 SVGEGT, per germline. The CDR3 region is CASSYSRSSGFF. The CDR3 nucleotides read TGTGCCAGCAGTTACTCCCGGTCTAGCGGATTCTTC.

There are many counts of this clonotype. The chain is built from TRBV19 and TRBJ1-5; D remains unclear. Germline assignment: CDR1 LNHDA and CDR2 SQIVND (reference sequence). The ends were cut back, 7 bases at V and 6 bases at J, with 22 bases in the middle. The CDR3 is made up of 16 amino acids. The CDR3 DNA reads TGTGCCAGTAATTTGCGGTCAGACACAACCGGTCAGCCCCAGCATTTT. This codes for CASNLRSDTTGQPQHF.

This clonotype was recorded at least ten times. The chain employs TRBV29-1 and TRBJ1-2, with D possibly being TRBD1 (6 bases). CDR1 and CDR2 from the germline V gene are SQVTM and ANQGSEA. Trimming cost V 6 bases and J 5 bases, with 13 bases left between them. The length of the CDR3 is 12 residues. The CDR3 coding sequence is TGCAGCGTCGCCAAAGGGGGGTATGGCTACACCTTC. Translating it yields CSVAKGGYGYTF.

This clonotype was recorded many times. This sequence joins TRBV11-2 and TRBJ2-1, with 7 nucleotides matching TRBD2. The CDR3 is made up of 16 amino acids. V shed 4 bases and J 0 bases; nucleotides not matched to a gene: 6. Germline CDR1 SGHAT, CDR2 FQNNGV. The CDR3 DNA reads as TGTGCCAGCAGCTATGGGGGGGAAAGCTCCTACAATGAGCAGTTCTTC. It codes for CASSYGGESSYNEQFF.

At least ten counts were recorded for this clonotype. A read error may produce the germline difference seen at one junction end. The chain employs TRBV6-1 and TRBJ1-1; unclear D gene. There are 14 residues in the CDR3. Germline-derived CDR1 and CDR2 are MNHNS and SASEGT. CDR3 residues: CTSSEVVLADEAFF. The CDR3 DNA sequence: TGTACCAGCAGTGAAGTGGTATTGGCAGATGAGGCTTTCTTT.

The table lists this clonotype with many counts. The chain is built from TRBV12-3 or TRBV12-4 and TRBJ1-5; 7 bases agree with TRBD1. The CDR3 is made up of 15 amino acids. V shed 5 bases, J shed 5 bases, and the junction held 9 bases outside the gene matches. The CDR3: CASSPQGREDQPQHF. The CDR3 coding sequence is TGTGCCAGCAGTCCACAGGGGAGAGAAGATCAGCCCCAGCATTTT.

This clonotype was picked up many times. J is TRBJ1-6 and V is TRBV28; D gene ambiguous. CDR3 length: 16 amino acids. V was pared by 6 bases and J by 7 bases, with 19 bases between. CDR1 is MDHEN and CDR2 is SYDVKM in the germline V gene. The CDR3 bases are TGTGCCAGCAGCTCCCGACCGCAATTGGCGAATTCACCCCTCCACTTT. Protein: CASSSRPQLANSPLHF.

This clonotype was found many times. The chain links TRBV27 to TRBJ2-5; D possibly corresponds to TRBD1 (6 bases). This CDR3 has 11 amino acids. The V gene lost 7 bases and the J gene lost 5 bases, with 8 bases spanning the gap. CDR1 and CDR2 from the germline V gene are MNHEY and SMNVEV (reference sequence). Here the CDR3 reads CASKGDETQYF. The CDR3 DNA is TGTGCCAGCAAGGGGGATGAGACCCAGTACTTC.

This clonotype was found many times. The chain links TRBV28 to TRBJ1-6; D might be TRBD1 (5 bases). CDR3 length equals 14 residues. Trimming cost V 6 bases and J 3 bases, with 9 bases left between them. The germline V gene encodes CDR1 MDHEN and CDR2 SYDVKM. The CDR3 spells CASSWDRYNSPLHF. The DNA of the CDR3 is TGTGCCAGCAGCTGGGACCGCTATAATTCACCCCTCCACTTT.

There are many counts of this clonotype. The CDR3: CAWKRGQGPGELFF. CDR3 DNA sequence: TGTGCCTGGAAGCGGGGACAGGGGCCCGGGGAGCTGTTTTTT. J is TRBJ2-2 and V is TRBV30; 10 nucleotides align to TRBD1. Germline CDR1 GTSNPN, CDR2 SVGIG (reference sequence). This CDR3 is 14 amino acids long. V trimming: 4 bases; J trimming: 6 bases; junction bases outside the gene matches: 5.

This clonotype was found many times. The chain uses TRBV6-2 or TRBV6-3 and TRBJ2-6; TRBD2 might be the D (5 bases). The CDR3 is 17 residues long. Trimming took off 2 bases at V and 1 base at J, with 12 bases between the two ends. Germline values: CDR1 MNHEY, CDR2 SVGEGT. The CDR3 bases are TGTGCCAGCAGTTACGGGCGGGCAGGATCTGGGGCCAACGTCCTGACTTTC. Residues: CASSYGRAGSGANVLTF.

At least ten counts were recorded for this clonotype. The rearrangement joins TRBV20-1 to TRBJ2-2; TRBD1 matches 10 bases. V lost 5 bases, J lost 3 bases, and 3 bases stayed unmatched. Germline V CDR1 and CDR2: DFQATT, SNEGSKA (reference sequence). This CDR3 is built from 14 residues. CDR3 amino acids: CSAPGQGDTGELFF. CDR3 DNA: TGCAGTGCTCCCGGACAGGGGGACACCGGGGAGCTGTTTTTT.

This clonotype was recorded once. The V call is TRBV12-5, the J call TRBJ1-5; 8 bases align to TRBD1. Trimming removed 2 bases from V and 7 bases from J; junction bases left unmatched: 4. Germline-derived CDR1 and CDR2 are LGHNT and FRNRAP. The CDR3 has 14 residues. CDR3 DNA sequence: TGTGCTAGTGGTTTGCAGGGGGCGGGACAGCCCCAGCATTTT. Its translation: CASGLQGAGQPQHF.

This clonotype has at least ten counts. This chain links TRBV12-3 or TRBV12-4 with TRBJ2-3, with TRBD2 as a possible D gene (6 bases). Trimming stripped 3 bases from V and 6 bases from J, with 19 bases between. This CDR3 is 16 amino acids long. DNA for the CDR3: TGTGCCAGCAGTTTGGGGATCCGGGGGAGCGGGGATACGCAGTATTTT. Translating gives CASSLGIRGSGDTQYF.

In its sample, this clonotype was seen many times. V gene TRBV29-1 combines with J gene TRBJ2-7, with D uncertain. This CDR3 comprises 11 residues. Germline CDR1 and CDR2: SQVTM and ANQGSEA. Deletions cut 4 bases from V and 6 bases from J, with 10 bases between. CDR3 DNA sequence: TGCAGCGTTGTAGCCTTCCCCGAGCAGTACTTC. This sequence encodes CSVVAFPEQYF.

This clonotype was recorded at least ten times. This chain uses TRBV28 with TRBJ2-5; 13 bases map to TRBD2. From germline, CDR1 is MDHEN and CDR2 SYDVKM. The CDR3 is 17 amino acids. The trim removed 5 bases at V and 3 bases at J, leaving 9 bases unmatched. This CDR3 reads CASSPPGLAGDKETQYF. In nucleotides, the CDR3 is TGTGCCAGCAGTCCACCCGGACTAGCGGGAGACAAAGAGACCCAGTACTTC.

V usage is TRBV29-1 and J usage is TRBJ1-3; D call uncertain. With 0 bases removed from V and 3 bases from J, the gap between germline ends came to 12 bases. This CDR3 contains 15 residues. From germline, CDR1 is SQVTM and CDR2 ANQGSEA. CDR3 in DNA: TGCAGCGTTGAAGATCGATCCGGGGTTGGAAACACCATATATTTT. Amino acids: CSVEDRSGVGNTIYF.